These 24 T cell receptor beta chains originate from one sample sequenced in a study of shared clonotypes between healthy human individuals (TCRdb year 2020). The library relied on the immunoSEQ multiplex PCR assay. In its TCRdb copy, this immuneACCESS table keeps in-frame sequences only and misses some clones. Where compared with another copy, unresolved V genes explain less than half of these, and the others have no known cause. This sample gives over 2,000,000 clones in total; around 93% of them show up just once. The ten largest clones add up to approximately 1.7% of the sample. CD8 naive samples consisted of CD45RO-negative cells that were positively selected for CCR7, yielding a CD45RA+CCR7+ population without TemRA cells. What was sequenced was naive CD8+ T cells from PBMCs. The cell subset or site label on this specimen signifies: CD45RA+CCR7+. The receptors shown here come from a young man in good health. Some clones in this sample may be carry-over from other donors' samples.

This chain links TRBV4-1 with TRBJ2-3, with a tentative D call TRBD2 (5 bases). The CDR3 has 16 residues. Germline values: CDR1 MGHRA, CDR2 YSYEKL. The V gene lost 4 bases and the J gene lost 0 bases, with 14 bases spanning the gap. This chain's CDR3 is CASSPRSSQSTDTQYF. DNA for the CDR3: TGCGCCAGCAGCCCTCGTTCTAGCCAGAGCACAGATACGCAGTATTTT.

The rearrangement links TRBV27 to TRBJ2-5, with 8 bases fitting TRBD1. TRBJ2-7 matches the DNA end more closely, so the J call is doubtful. The CDR3 is 15 residues long. Germline lookup yields CDR1 MNHEY and CDR2 SMNVEV (reference sequence). CDR3 residues: CASSSPGQGVYEQYF. The DNA for the CDR3 is TGTGCCAGCAGCTCTCCCGGACAGGGCGTGTACGAGCAGTACTTC.

This rearrangement joins TRBV21-1 to TRBJ2-7; the table gives TRBD2 as D, unverified against the DNA. TRBV21-1 is a listed pseudogene. This CDR3 comprises 14 residues. Written as DNA, the CDR3 is TGTGCCTACCCATCCGGGGGAGATAGCTACGAGCAGTACTTC. This translates into CAYPSGGDSYEQYF.

This sequence joins TRBV6-6 and TRBJ2-1; 14 bases are shared with TRBD2. Germline CDR1 MNHNY, CDR2 SVGAGI (reference sequence). The CDR3 extends over 14 amino acids. V shed 6 bases, J shed 6 bases, and the junction held 1 base outside the gene matches. The CDR3, as DNA: TGTGCCAGCAGGACTAGCGGGAGGGTCAATGAGCAGTTCTTC. It translates to CASRTSGRVNEQFF.

A single count supports this clone. V and J are TRBV29-1 and TRBJ1-2; D gene unclear. The germline gives CDR1 SQVTM, CDR2 ANQGSEA. V gave up 8 bases and J gave up 7 bases, with 14 bases separating them. The CDR3 has 11 amino acids. The CDR3: CSPWREGGYTF. CDR3 sequence (DNA): TGCAGCCCGTGGAGGGAGGGTGGCTACACCTTC.

On this clone itself: Different DNA sequences within this sample yield the same CDR3. This chain connects TRBV7-9 to TRBJ2-7; D remains ambiguous. V lost 3 bases, J lost 7 bases, and 7 bases lay in between. CDR1 SEHNR and CDR2 FQNEAQ come from the germline V gene (reference sequence). The CDR3 is made up of 11 amino acids. This CDR3 reads CASSFNGEQYF. CDR3 sequence (DNA): TGTGCCAGCAGCTTCAACGGGGAGCAGTACTTC.

This chain connects TRBV21-1 to TRBJ2-2; TRBD1 is taken as the D call from the table, unchecked against the DNA. TRBV21-1 represents a pseudogene. The CDR3 is 15 amino acids. The CDR3: CASSTRTGDTGELFF. For the CDR3, the DNA is TGTGCCAGCAGCACCAGGACAGGGGACACCGGGGAGCTGTTTTTT.

A remark on this clone: Other DNA sequences in the same sample also yield this CDR3. V and J are TRBV15 and TRBJ2-3; weak D call: TRBD2 (6 bases). This CDR3 is built from 13 residues. The germline V and J ends were trimmed by 3 bases and 3 bases, with 7 bases remaining between them. Germline assignment: CDR1 LNHNV and CDR2 YYDKDF (reference sequence). The CDR3 protein is CATSRGGTDTQYF. The CDR3 nucleotides read TGTGCCACCAGCAGGGGGGGAACAGATACGCAGTATTTT.

The gene calls are TRBV6-5 and TRBJ2-1; no clear D gene. Trimming pared 4 bases from V and 3 bases from J, leaving 16 bases between. Germline V gene data show CDR1 as MNHEY and CDR2 as SVGAGI. CDR3 length: 16 residues. The CDR3 coding sequence is TGTGCCAGCAGTTCCGACAAGGAGCAGAACTACAATGAGCAGTTCTTC. This encodes CASSSDKEQNYNEQFF.

This clone showed up just once. The V call is TRBV28, the J call TRBJ2-3, with 14 bases aligning to TRBD2. Germline V lookup: CDR1 MDHEN, CDR2 SYDVKM. The CDR3 runs 17 residues. Germline trimming cut 4 bases from V and 6 bases from J; bases unmatched to any gene: 9. The CDR3 DNA reads as TGTGCCAGCAGTTACCTCGGGACTAGCGGGAGAGGGGATACGCAGTATTTT. Protein: CASSYLGTSGRGDTQYF. Together with reference TRBV28 and TRBJ2-3, the CDR3 gives the full variable domain: DVKVTQSSRYLVKRTGEKVFLECVQDMDHENMFWYRQDPGLGLRLIYFSYDVKMKEKGDIPEGYSVSREKKERFSLILESASTNQTSMYLCASSYLGTSGRGDTQYFGPGTRLTVL.

J is TRBJ1-1 and V is TRBV27; D is ambiguous. The CDR3 has 13 amino acids. Germline-derived CDR1 and CDR2 are MNHEY and SMNVEV (reference sequence). V gave up 0 bases and J gave up 6 bases, with 8 bases separating them. The CDR3 loop reads CASSLSAVAEAFF. CDR3 coding DNA: TGTGCCAGCAGTTTATCGGCGGTCGCTGAAGCTTTCTTT.

The chain uses TRBV9 and TRBJ2-1; tentatively, D is TRBD1 or TRBD2 (6 bases each). V was pared by 3 bases and J by 4 bases, with 17 bases between. CDR1 is SGDLS, CDR2 YYNGEE, per germline. CDR3 size: 16 residues. The CDR3 here is CASSAPGGGGYNEQFF. As DNA, the CDR3 is TGTGCCAGCAGCGCTCCGGGCGGAGGGGGTTACAATGAGCAGTTCTTC.

V gene TRBV27 combines with J gene TRBJ2-1; 11 bases line up with TRBD2. This CDR3 region has 17 residues. Losses at the gene ends were 1 base for V and 5 bases for J; bases not matched to a gene: 7. The germline V gene has CDR1 MNHEY and CDR2 SMNVEV (reference sequence). CDR3 amino acids: CASSLWSGTSGDNEQFF. Written as DNA, the CDR3 is TGTGCCAGCAGTTTATGGTCAGGGACTAGCGGTGACAATGAGCAGTTCTTC.

With respect to this clone: An end of the junction differs from the germline gene, which may be a read error. Other DNA sequences from this sample encode an identical CDR3 as well. The rearrangement joins TRBV27 to TRBJ2-1; D gene uncertain. CDR3 length: 13 amino acids. The V gene's germline CDR1 is MNHEY and CDR2 SMNVEV (reference sequence). CDR3 region: CASSLVPYNEQFF. The CDR3 DNA reads TGTGCCAGCAGTTTAGTCCCCTATAATGAGCAGTTCTTC.

V usage is TRBV5-1 and J usage is TRBJ2-3, with a weak D call TRBD1 (5 bases). Germline CDR1 is SGHRS and CDR2 is YFSETQ. The CDR3 has 14 residues. The V end was cut by 5 bases, the J end by 1 base, with 11 bases between. In DNA form, the CDR3 reads TGCGCCAGCAGAGGGGCGTTCGGCACAGATACGCAGTATTTT. The encoded protein is CASRGAFGTDTQYF.

This clone was seen just once. The chain has TRBV28 and TRBJ2-7; D is unclear. CDR3 length: 15 amino acids. Looked up from germline, CDR1 is MDHEN and CDR2 is SYDVKM. Trimming left V 2 bases short and J 3 bases short, with 14 bases between. CDR3 nucleotide sequence: TGTGCCAGCAGTTTAGTATCCGAAAATTACTACGAGCAGTACTTC. The encoded protein is CASSLVSENYYEQYF.

The genes are TRBV7-8 and TRBJ2-7, with 8 bases lining up with TRBD1. The length of the CDR3 is 15 residues. The V and J ends lost 5 bases and 3 bases, in that order; junction bases with no gene match: 9. The germline V gene has CDR1 SGHVS and CDR2 FQNEAQ. The DNA for the CDR3 is TGTGCCAGCAGCGGTTTAGGAGGACAGGGCTACGAGCAGTACTTC. It is translated as CASSGLGGQGYEQYF.

The V gene is TRBV28, the J gene TRBJ2-3, with D tentatively TRBD1 (5 bases). Trimming cost V 3 bases and J 3 bases, with 16 bases left between them. The CDR3 is made up of 16 amino acids. Germline V gene lookup returns CDR1 MDHEN and CDR2 SYDVKM. The CDR3 spells CASSFRPLTVTDTQYF. CDR3 DNA sequence: TGTGCCAGCAGTTTCCGACCCCTGACAGTAACAGATACGCAGTATTTT. Using reference TRBV28 and TRBJ2-3 for the parts outside the CDR3, the full variable domain is DVKVTQSSRYLVKRTGEKVFLECVQDMDHENMFWYRQDPGLGLRLIYFSYDVKMKEKGDIPEGYSVSREKKERFSLILESASTNQTSMYLCASSFRPLTVTDTQYFGPGTRLTVL.

V usage is TRBV7-8 and J usage is TRBJ2-4, with 8 bases that match TRBD1. This CDR3 has 20 amino acids. CDR1 SGHVS and CDR2 FQNEAQ come from the germline V gene. J lost 1 base, V lost 1 base, and 15 bases had no gene match. The CDR3 spells CASSLVAGRGREQAKNIQYF. CDR3 DNA sequence: TGTGCCAGCAGCTTAGTAGCCGGCAGGGGGCGCGAGCAGGCCAAAAACATTCAGTACTTC.

The genes are TRBV5-5 and TRBJ2-7, with 12 bases matching TRBD1. V lost 3 bases and J lost 5; bases outside the gene matches: 3. CDR3 size: 14 residues. Looked up from germline, CDR1 is SGHKS and CDR2 is YYEKEE (reference sequence). Here the CDR3 DNA reads TGTGCCAGCAGCTCCCGGGACAGGGGGCACGAGCAGTACTTC. This encodes CASSSRDRGHEQYF.

The sample holds one count of this clone. V gene TRBV6-1 combines with J gene TRBJ1-2, with D perhaps TRBD1 (5 bases). CDR1 MNHNS and CDR2 SASEGT come from the germline V gene. The V end was cut by 3 bases, the J end by 1 base, with 18 bases between. The CDR3 is 17 residues long. DNA of the CDR3: TGTGCCAGCAGTGACCCGAGGTGGGACGGATATAACTATGGCTACACCTTC. Translation: CASSDPRWDGYNYGYTF.

The J gene is TRBJ2-7, the V gene TRBV6-6, with TRBD2 as a possible D gene (5 bases). CDR3 length equals 15 residues. Trimming took off 0 bases at V and 2 bases at J, with 11 bases between the two ends. Looked up from germline, CDR1 is MNHNY and CDR2 is SVGAGI (reference sequence). The CDR3 spells CASSYSSGPAYEQYF. Here the CDR3 DNA reads TGTGCCAGCAGTTACTCAAGCGGTCCCGCCTACGAGCAGTACTTC.

The chain joins TRBV5-8 to TRBJ2-1, with 10 nucleotides matching TRBD2. V shed 4 bases, J shed 6 bases, and the junction held 7 bases outside the gene matches. Germline-derived CDR1 and CDR2 are SGHTS and YDEGEE. The CDR3 sequence is 15 residues long. CDR3 bases: TGTGCCAGCAGCCTCGGGACTAGCGTAGCCAATGAGCAGTTCTTC. It is translated as CASSLGTSVANEQFF.

This chain connects TRBV2 to TRBJ1-4, with a possible D match to TRBD1 (5 bases). The CDR3 covers 13 residues. The V gene's germline CDR1 is SNHLY and CDR2 FYNNEI. Trimming took 4 bases from V and 8 from J, leaving 11 bases between them. CDR3: CASSVSQGEKLFF. The CDR3 nucleotides are TGTGCCAGCAGTGTGAGTCAGGGAGAAAAACTGTTTTTT.